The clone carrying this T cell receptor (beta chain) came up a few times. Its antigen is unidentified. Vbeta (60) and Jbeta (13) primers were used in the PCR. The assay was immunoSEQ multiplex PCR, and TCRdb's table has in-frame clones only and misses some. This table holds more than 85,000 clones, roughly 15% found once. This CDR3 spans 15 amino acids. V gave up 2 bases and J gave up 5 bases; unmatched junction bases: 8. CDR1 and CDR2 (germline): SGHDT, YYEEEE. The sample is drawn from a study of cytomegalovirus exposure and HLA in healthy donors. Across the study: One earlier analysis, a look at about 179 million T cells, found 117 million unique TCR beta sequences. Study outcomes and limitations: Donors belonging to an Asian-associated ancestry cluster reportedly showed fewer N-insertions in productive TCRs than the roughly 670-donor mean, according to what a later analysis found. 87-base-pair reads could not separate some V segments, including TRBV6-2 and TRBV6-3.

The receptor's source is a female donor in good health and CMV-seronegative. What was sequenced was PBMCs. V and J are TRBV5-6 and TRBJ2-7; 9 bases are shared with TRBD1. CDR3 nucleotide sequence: TGTGCCAGCAGCTTTGCCCGGACAGGGGTCCACGAGCAGTACTTC. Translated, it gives CASSFARTGVHEQYF.